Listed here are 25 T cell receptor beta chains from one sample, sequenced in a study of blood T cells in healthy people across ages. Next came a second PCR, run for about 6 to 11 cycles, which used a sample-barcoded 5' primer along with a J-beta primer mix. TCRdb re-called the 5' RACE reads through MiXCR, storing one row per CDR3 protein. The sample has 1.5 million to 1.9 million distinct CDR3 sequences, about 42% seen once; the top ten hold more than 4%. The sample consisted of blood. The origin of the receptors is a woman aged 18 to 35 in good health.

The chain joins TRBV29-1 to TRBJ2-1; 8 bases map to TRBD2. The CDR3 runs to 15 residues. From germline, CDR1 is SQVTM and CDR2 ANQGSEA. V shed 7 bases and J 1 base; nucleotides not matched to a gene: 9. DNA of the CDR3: TGCAGCGCTCTGGGGCTAGCGGGTTCCTACAATGAGCAGTTCTTC. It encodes CSALGLAGSYNEQFF.

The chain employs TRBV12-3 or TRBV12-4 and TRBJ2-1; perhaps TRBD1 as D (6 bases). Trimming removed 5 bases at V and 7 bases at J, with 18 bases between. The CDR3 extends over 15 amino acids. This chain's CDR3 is CASSPGTFRRNEQFF. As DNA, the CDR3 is TGTGCCAGCAGTCCCGGGACATTTCGGAGGAATGAGCAGTTCTTC.

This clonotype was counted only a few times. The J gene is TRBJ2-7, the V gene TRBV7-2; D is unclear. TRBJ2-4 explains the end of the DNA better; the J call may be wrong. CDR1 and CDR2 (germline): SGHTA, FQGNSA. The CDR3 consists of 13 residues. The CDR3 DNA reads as TGTGCCAGCAGCTTAGAGCACAGCTACATTCAGTACTTC. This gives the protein CASSLEHSYIQYF.

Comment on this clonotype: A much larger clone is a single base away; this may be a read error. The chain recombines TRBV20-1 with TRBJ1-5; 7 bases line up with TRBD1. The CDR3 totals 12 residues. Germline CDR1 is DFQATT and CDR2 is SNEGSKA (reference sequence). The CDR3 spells CRAWDSSKPQHF. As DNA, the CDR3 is TGCAGGGCTTGGGACAGTTCAAAGCCCCAGCATTTT.

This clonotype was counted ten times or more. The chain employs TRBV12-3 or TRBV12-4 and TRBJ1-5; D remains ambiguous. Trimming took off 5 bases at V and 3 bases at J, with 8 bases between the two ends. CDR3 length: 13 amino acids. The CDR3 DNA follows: TGTGCCAGCAGTCAGAGGGTCAATCAGCCCCAGCATTTT. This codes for CASSQRVNQPQHF.

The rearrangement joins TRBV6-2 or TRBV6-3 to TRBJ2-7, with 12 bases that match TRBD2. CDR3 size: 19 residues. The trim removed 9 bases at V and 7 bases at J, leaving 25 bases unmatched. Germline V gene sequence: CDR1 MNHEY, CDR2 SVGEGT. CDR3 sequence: CASTYLTSGRGFRVNEQYF. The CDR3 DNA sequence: TGTGCCAGTACGTATCTGACTAGCGGGAGAGGCTTTAGGGTGAATGAGCAGTACTTC.

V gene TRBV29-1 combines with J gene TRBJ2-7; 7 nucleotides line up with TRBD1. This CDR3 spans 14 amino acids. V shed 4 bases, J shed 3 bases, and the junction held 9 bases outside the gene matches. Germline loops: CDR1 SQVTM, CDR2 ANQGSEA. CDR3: CSVVPRDSYYEQYF. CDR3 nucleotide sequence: TGCAGCGTTGTTCCCCGGGACAGTTACTACGAGCAGTACTTC.

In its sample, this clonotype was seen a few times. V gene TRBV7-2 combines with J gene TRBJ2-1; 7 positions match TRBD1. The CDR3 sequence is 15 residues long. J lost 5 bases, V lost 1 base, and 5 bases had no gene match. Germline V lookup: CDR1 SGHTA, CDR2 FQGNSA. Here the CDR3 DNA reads TGTGCCAGCAGCTTAGGGGACAGCAGTAACAATGAGCAGTTCTTC. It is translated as CASSLGDSSNNEQFF.

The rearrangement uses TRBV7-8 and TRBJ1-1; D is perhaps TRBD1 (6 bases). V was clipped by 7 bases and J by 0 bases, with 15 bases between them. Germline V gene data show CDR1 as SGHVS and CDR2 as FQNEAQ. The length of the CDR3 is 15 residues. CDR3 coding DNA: TGTGCCAGCATCCCGGACAGATTCATGAACACTGAAGCTTTCTTT. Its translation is CASIPDRFMNTEAFF.

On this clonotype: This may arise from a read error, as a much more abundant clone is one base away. Here the CDR3 reads CSASAGEPQETKYF. CDR3 in DNA: TGCAGTGCTAGTGCGGGGGAGCCGCAAGAGACCAAGTACTTC. The chain joins TRBV20-1 to TRBJ2-5, with TRBD2 matching 7 bases. The germline gives CDR1 DFQATT, CDR2 SNEGSKA (reference sequence). The CDR3 is 14 amino acids.

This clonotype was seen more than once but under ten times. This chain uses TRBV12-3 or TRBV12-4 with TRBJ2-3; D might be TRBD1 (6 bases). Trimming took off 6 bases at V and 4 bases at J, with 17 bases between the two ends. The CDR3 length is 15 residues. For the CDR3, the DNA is TGTGCCAGCAGCTCCCCAGGGGTAAGAGCAGATACGCAGTATTTT. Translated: CASSSPGVRADTQYF.

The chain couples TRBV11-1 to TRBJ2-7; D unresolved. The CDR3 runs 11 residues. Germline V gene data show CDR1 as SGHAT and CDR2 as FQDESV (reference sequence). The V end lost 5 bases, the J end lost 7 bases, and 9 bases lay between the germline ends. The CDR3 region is CASSPHDEQYF. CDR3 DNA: TGTGCCAGCAGCCCTCATGATGAGCAGTACTTC. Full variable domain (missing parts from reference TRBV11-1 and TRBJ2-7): EAEVAQSPRYKITEKSQAVAFWCDPISGHATLYWYRQILGQGPELLVQFQDESVVDDSQLPKDRFSAERLKGVDSTLKIQPAELGDSAMYLCASSPHDEQYFGPGTRLTVT.

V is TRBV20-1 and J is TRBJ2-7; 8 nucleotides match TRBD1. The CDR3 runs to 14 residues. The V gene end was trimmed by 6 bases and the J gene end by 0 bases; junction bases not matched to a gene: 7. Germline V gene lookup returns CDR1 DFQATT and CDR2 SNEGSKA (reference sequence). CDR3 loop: CSAERTGSSYEQYF. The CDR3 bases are TGCAGTGCAGAACGGACAGGGAGCTCCTACGAGCAGTACTTC.

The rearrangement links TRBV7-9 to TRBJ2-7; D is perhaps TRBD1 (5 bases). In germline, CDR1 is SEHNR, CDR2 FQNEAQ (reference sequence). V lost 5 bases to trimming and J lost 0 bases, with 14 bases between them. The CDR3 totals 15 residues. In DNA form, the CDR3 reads TGTGCCAGCAGCCCCACAGGTGTGAGCTCCTACGAGCAGTACTTC. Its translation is CASSPTGVSSYEQYF.

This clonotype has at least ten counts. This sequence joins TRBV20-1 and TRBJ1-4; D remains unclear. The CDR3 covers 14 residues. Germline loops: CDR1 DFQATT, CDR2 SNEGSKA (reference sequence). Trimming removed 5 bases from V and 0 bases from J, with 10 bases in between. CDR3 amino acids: CSAGPRATNEKLFF. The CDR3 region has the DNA TGCAGTGCTGGACCGAGGGCAACTAATGAAAAACTGTTTTTT.

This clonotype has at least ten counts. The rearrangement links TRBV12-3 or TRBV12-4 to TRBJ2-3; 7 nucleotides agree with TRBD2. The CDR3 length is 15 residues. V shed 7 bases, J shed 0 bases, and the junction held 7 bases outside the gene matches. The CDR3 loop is CASTLGDYSTDTQYF. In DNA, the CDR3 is TGTGCCAGCACCTTGGGGGACTACAGCACAGATACGCAGTATTTT.

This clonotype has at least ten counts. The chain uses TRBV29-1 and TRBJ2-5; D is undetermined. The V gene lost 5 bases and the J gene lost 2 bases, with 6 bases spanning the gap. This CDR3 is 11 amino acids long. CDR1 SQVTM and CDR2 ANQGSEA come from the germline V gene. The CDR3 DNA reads TGCAGCGTTCTGGGTCAAGAGACCCAGTACTTC. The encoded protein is CSVLGQETQYF.

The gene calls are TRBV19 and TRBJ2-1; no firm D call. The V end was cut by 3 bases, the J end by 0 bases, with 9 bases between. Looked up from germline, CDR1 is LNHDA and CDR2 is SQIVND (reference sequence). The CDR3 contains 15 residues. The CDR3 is CASSIVSFSYNEQFF. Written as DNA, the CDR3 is TGTGCCAGTAGTATTGTCTCTTTCTCCTACAATGAGCAGTTCTTC.

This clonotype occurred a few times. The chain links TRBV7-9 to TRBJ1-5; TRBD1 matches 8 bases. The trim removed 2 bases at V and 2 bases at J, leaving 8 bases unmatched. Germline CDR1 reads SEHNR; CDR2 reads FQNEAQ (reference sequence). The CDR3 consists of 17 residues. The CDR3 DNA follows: TGTGCCAGCAGCTTATCAGCAGGGGGCTATGGCAATCAGCCCCAGCATTTT. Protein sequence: CASSLSAGGYGNQPQHF. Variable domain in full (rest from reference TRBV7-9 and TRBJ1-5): DTGVSQNPRHKITKRGQNVTFRCDPISEHNRLYWYRQTLGQGPEFLTYFQNEAQLEKSRLLSDRFSAERPKGSFSTLEIQRTEQGDSAMYLCASSLSAGGYGNQPQHFGDGTRLSIL.

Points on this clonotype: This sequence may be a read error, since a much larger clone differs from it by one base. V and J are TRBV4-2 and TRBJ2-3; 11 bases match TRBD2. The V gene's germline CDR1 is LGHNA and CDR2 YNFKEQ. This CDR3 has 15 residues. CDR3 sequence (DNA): TGTGCCGGCAGCCAACTAGCGGGAGCATCAGATACGCAGTATTTT. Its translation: CAGSQLAGASDTQYF.

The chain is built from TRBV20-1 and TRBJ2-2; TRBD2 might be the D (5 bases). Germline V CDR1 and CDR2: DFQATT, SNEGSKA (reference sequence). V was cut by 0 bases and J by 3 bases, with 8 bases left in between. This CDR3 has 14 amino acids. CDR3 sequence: CSARDLGDTGELFF. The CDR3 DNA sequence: TGCAGTGCTAGAGATCTCGGGGACACCGGGGAGCTGTTTTTT.

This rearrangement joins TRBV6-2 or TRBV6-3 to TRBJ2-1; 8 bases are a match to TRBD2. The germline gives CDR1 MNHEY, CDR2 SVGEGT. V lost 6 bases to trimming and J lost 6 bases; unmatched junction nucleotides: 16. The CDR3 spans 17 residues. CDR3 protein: CASSRYEESGSPNEQFF. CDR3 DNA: TGTGCCAGCAGCCGATACGAGGAAAGCGGGAGTCCCAATGAGCAGTTCTTC.

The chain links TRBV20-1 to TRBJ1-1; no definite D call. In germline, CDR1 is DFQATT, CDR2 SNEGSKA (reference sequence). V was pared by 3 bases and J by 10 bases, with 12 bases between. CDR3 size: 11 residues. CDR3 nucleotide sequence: TGCAGTGCTAGTCGAGAGCGGGGAGCTTTCTTT. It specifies CSASRERGAFF.

In DNA form, the CDR3 reads TGTGCCAGCAGCTTAAAAAGGGACAGGGTCTACGAGCAGTACTTC. This codes for CASSLKRDRVYEQYF. The chain recombines TRBV7-3 with TRBJ2-7; TRBD1 matches at 9 bases. V dropped 1 base and J dropped 3; count of bases not matched to a gene: 4. The CDR3 runs 15 residues. The germline V gene has CDR1 SGHTA and CDR2 FQGTGA.

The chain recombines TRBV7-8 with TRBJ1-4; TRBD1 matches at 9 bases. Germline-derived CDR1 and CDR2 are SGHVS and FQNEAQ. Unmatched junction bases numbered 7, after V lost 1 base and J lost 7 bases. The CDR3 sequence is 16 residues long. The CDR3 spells CASSLVFTGGGEKLFF. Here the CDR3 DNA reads TGTGCCAGCAGCTTAGTCTTCACAGGGGGCGGTGAAAAACTGTTTTTT. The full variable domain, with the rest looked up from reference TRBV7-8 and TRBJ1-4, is GAGVSQSPRYKVAKRGQDVALRCDPISGHVSLFWYQQALGQGPEFLTYFQNEAQLDKSGLPSDRFFAERPEGSVSTLKIQRTQQEDSAVYLCASSLVFTGGGEKLFFGSGTQLSVL.